The next 23 T cell receptor beta chains were all read from a single sample in a study of T cells in Graves' hyperthyroidism and ophthalmopathy. There were TCR beta CDR3 regions amplified from RNA transcripts. First-round RT-PCR of the TCR CDR3 relied on the HTBI primer set. TCRdb independently ran MiXCR on the multiplex PCR reads; one entry per CDR3 protein. Altogether 750,000 to 900,000 distinct CDR3 sequences are present, about two fifths being singletons, with the ten largest covering 7.5% to 9.5%. Material for sequencing was blood. These TCRs come from a man aged 18-30 years with Graves' hyperthyroidism.

This clonotype has ten or more counts. At one boundary the junction diverges from the germline segment, which might be a read error. This chain connects TRBV2 to TRBJ2-2; 9 bases align to TRBD1. Germline CDR1 is SNHLY and CDR2 is FYNNEI. This CDR3 has 13 residues. DNA for the CDR3: TGTGCCCGCAGGACAGGGGAGGACGGGGAGCTGTTTTTT. It translates to CARRTGEDGELFF.

The chain combines TRBV9 with TRBJ1-3; D is possibly TRBD1 (6 bases). The CDR3 contains 13 residues. The V and J ends lost 0 bases and 11 bases respectively, with 12 bases between them. Germline values: CDR1 SGDLS, CDR2 YYNGEE. The DNA for the CDR3 is TGTGCCAGCAGCGTAGAGGGGGGCAAGGCCATATATTTT. Translation gives CASSVEGGKAIYF.

This clonotype showed up many times. The chain employs TRBV2 and TRBJ1-6; D may be TRBD1 (5 bases). V was trimmed by 6 bases and J by 2 bases, leaving 11 bases between them. Germline loops: CDR1 SNHLY, CDR2 FYNNEI. This CDR3 comprises 15 residues. The CDR3 DNA follows: TGTGCCAGCAGCAAACAGGAGACCTATAATTCACCCCTCCACTTT. As protein: CASSKQETYNSPLHF.

This clonotype was counted a few times. The V and J genes are TRBV6-5 and TRBJ1-1, with no clear D. The germline gives CDR1 MNHEY, CDR2 SVGAGI. This CDR3 has 14 amino acids. V was pared by 6 bases and J by 2 bases, with 13 bases between. In nucleotides, the CDR3 is TGTGCCAGCAGGGGATACAGCCGAAACACTGAAGCTTTCTTT. Protein product: CASRGYSRNTEAFF.

CDR3 nucleotide sequence: TGTGCCTCCGAAGGGGGGAACTATGGCTACACCTTC. Amino acid sequence: CASEGGNYGYTF. This chain uses TRBV10-3 with TRBJ1-2; possibly TRBD1 for D (6 bases). Trimming removed 11 bases from V and 2 bases from J, with 12 bases in between. The CDR3 runs to 12 residues. Germline-derived CDR1 and CDR2 are ENHRY and SYGVKD.

The genes are TRBV11-2 and TRBJ2-2, with D tentatively TRBD2 (6 bases). The CDR3 has 14 amino acids. The ends were cut back, 4 bases at V and 5 bases at J, with 11 bases in the middle. CDR1 and CDR2 from the germline V gene are SGHAT and FQNNGV. The CDR3 sequence: CASSSYGGTGELFF. The DNA of the CDR3 is TGTGCCAGCAGCTCCTATGGAGGGACCGGGGAGCTGTTTTTT.

This clonotype showed up just a few times. This chain links TRBV4-2 with TRBJ2-7; D call uncertain. CDR3 length: 13 amino acids. Germline V gene sequence: CDR1 LGHNA, CDR2 YNFKEQ. The V gene lost 1 base and the J gene lost 2 bases, with 6 bases spanning the gap. The CDR3 coding sequence is TGTGCCAGCAGCCAAGCTCAGCCCTACGAGCAGTACTTC. This codes for CASSQAQPYEQYF.

This chain connects TRBV2 to TRBJ1-1, with D possibly being TRBD1 (5 bases). The CDR3 has 15 amino acids. The V gene lost 4 bases and the J gene lost 3 bases, with 15 bases spanning the gap. Germline CDR1 reads SNHLY; CDR2 reads FYNNEI. CDR3: CASSVGGEGYTEAFF. In DNA form, the CDR3 reads TGTGCCAGCAGTGTCGGAGGGGAAGGCTACACTGAAGCTTTCTTT.

The chain employs TRBV20-1 and TRBJ2-7, with D uncertain. The ends were cut back, 3 bases at V and 0 bases at J, with 9 bases in the middle. Per the germline V gene, CDR1 is DFQATT and CDR2 is SNEGSKA (reference sequence). The CDR3 contains 13 residues. The CDR3 protein is CSAREESSYEQYF. The DNA for the CDR3 is TGCAGTGCTAGGGAAGAAAGCTCCTACGAGCAGTACTTC.

This clonotype was observed many times. The chain carries TRBV2 and TRBJ1-4, with 7 bases aligning to TRBD1. V gave up 3 bases and J gave up 6 bases; unmatched junction bases: 4. Per the germline V gene, CDR1 is SNHLY and CDR2 is FYNNEI. This CDR3 is 14 amino acids long. The CDR3 DNA sequence: TGTGCCAGCAGTGATGGCAGGGGGGATGAAAAACTGTTTTTT. It translates to CASSDGRGDEKLFF.

V gene TRBV15 combines with J gene TRBJ1-6; 7 bases are a match to TRBD1. Germline V gene sequence: CDR1 LNHNV, CDR2 YYDKDF (reference sequence). V lost 8 bases, J lost 9 bases, and 10 bases stayed unmatched. CDR3 length equals 14 residues. The CDR3 bases are TGTGCCACCCGGGAGACAGGGAGGTTTTCACCCCTCCACTTT. Protein: CATRETGRFSPLHF.

This clonotype was counted between two and nine times. The J gene is TRBJ2-7, the V gene TRBV7-2, with a weak D call TRBD1 (6 bases). The V gene lost 3 bases and the J gene lost 6 bases, with 12 bases spanning the gap. From germline, CDR1 is SGHTA and CDR2 FQGNSA. This CDR3 contains 13 residues. The CDR3, as DNA: TGTGCCAGCAGCTTGGGACATATAACCGAGCAGTACTTC. Translation gives CASSLGHITEQYF.

This clonotype has a count of ten or more. The chain joins TRBV24-1 to TRBJ2-7; the D gene could be TRBD1 or TRBD2 (5 bases each). In germline, CDR1 is KGHDR, CDR2 SFDVKD. This CDR3 has 15 amino acids. The germline V and J ends were trimmed by 9 bases and 5 bases, with 22 bases remaining between them. This CDR3 is CATQSEGSNAHEQYF. The CDR3 DNA is TGTGCCACCCAATCCGAGGGGAGTAACGCACACGAGCAGTACTTC.

As for this clonotype: One junction end does not reproduce the germline sequence, and a read error may be involved. J is TRBJ1-5 and V is TRBV10-3, with D unclear. Germline CDR1 and CDR2: ENHRY and SYGVKD. The CDR3 length is 15 residues. As DNA, the CDR3 is TGTGCCAGCAGTGGGCAGGTCGGCCACAATCAGCCCCAGCATTTT. Translation gives CASSGQVGHNQPQHF.

The table lists this clonotype with a few counts. The chain carries TRBV6-1 and TRBJ1-1; D unclear. Between the trimmed V and J ends, which lost 5 bases and 1 base, there was a span of 11 bases. The CDR3 loop spans 14 amino acids. Germline CDR1 and CDR2: MNHNS and SASEGT. CDR3 DNA: TGTGCCAGCAGTACGACTATCGGGAACACTGAAGCTTTCTTT. Translating gives CASSTTIGNTEAFF.

This clonotype came up many times. The chain employs TRBV7-2 and TRBJ1-6; the D is unclear. Between the trimmed V and J ends, which lost 2 bases and 0 bases, there was a span of 5 bases. Germline loops: CDR1 SGHTA, CDR2 FQGNSA. This CDR3 contains 15 residues. CDR3 in amino acids: CASSLRNSYNSPLHF. The CDR3 nucleotides read TGTGCCAGCAGCTTACGGAACTCCTATAATTCACCCCTCCACTTT.

This chain joins TRBV12-3 or TRBV12-4 and TRBJ2-7; no clear D gene. The CDR3 has 13 residues. Trimming took off 6 bases at V and 3 bases at J, with 12 bases between the two ends. CDR3 protein: CASSRPTGYEQYF. CDR3 nucleotides: TGTGCCAGCAGCAGACCAACCGGCTACGAGCAGTACTTC.

The rearrangement links TRBV29-1 to TRBJ2-2; possibly TRBD1 for D (6 bases). Germline V lookup: CDR1 SQVTM, CDR2 ANQGSEA. Trimming took 6 bases from V and 3 from J, leaving 14 bases between them. CDR3 length: 14 residues. DNA for the CDR3: TGCAGCGTCGGCCGGACAGATTACACCGGGGAGCTGTTTTTT. As protein: CSVGRTDYTGELFF.

The J gene is TRBJ1-2, the V gene TRBV2; maybe TRBD1 (6 bases). The ends were cut back, 9 bases at V and 5 bases at J, with 19 bases in the middle. This CDR3 is 14 amino acids long. Per germline, CDR1 SNHLY and CDR2 FYNNEI. This chain's CDR3 is CASGWVGGRYGYTF. CDR3 nucleotide sequence: TGTGCCAGTGGGTGGGTAGGGGGACGTTATGGCTACACCTTC.

V usage is TRBV20-1 and J usage is TRBJ1-4; the match to TRBD1 covers 9 bases. Germline V gene lookup returns CDR1 DFQATT and CDR2 SNEGSKA (reference sequence). V was pared by 6 bases and J by 3 bases, with 8 bases of the junction left unmatched. The CDR3 length is 15 residues. The CDR3 DNA sequence: TGCAGTGCGCAAACAGGGGGCCTGGCTAATGAAAAACTGTTTTTT. Translating gives CSAQTGGLANEKLFF.

CDR3 amino acids: CASSPWDGIAGTQYF. The CDR3 DNA sequence: TGTGCCAGCAGCCCGTGGGACGGCATCGCGGGGACCCAGTACTTC. The rearrangement joins TRBV7-2 to TRBJ2-5, with D tentatively TRBD1 or TRBD2 (5 bases each). The CDR3 is 15 amino acids. CDR1 SGHTA and CDR2 FQGNSA come from the germline V gene. Trimming stripped 5 bases from V and 7 bases from J, with 20 bases between.

The gene calls are TRBV24-1 and TRBJ2-1; D remains ambiguous. CDR1 and CDR2 (germline): KGHDR, SFDVKD. The CDR3 sequence is 11 residues long. V gave up 7 bases and J gave up 3 bases, with 3 bases separating them. The CDR3 DNA sequence: TGTGCCACCAGGGGCTACAATGAGCAGTTCTTC. It translates to CATRGYNEQFF.

The chain carries TRBV20-1 and TRBJ2-7; 7 bases agree with TRBD1. CDR1 is DFQATT and CDR2 is SNEGSKA in the germline V gene (reference sequence). The CDR3 totals 14 residues. The J segment lost 4 bases and the V segment lost 5 bases, leaving 11 bases of the junction unmatched. CDR3 DNA sequence: TGCAGTGCTTCGACAGGGCCGAGAGGGTACGAGCAGTACTTC. Translation gives CSASTGPRGYEQYF.